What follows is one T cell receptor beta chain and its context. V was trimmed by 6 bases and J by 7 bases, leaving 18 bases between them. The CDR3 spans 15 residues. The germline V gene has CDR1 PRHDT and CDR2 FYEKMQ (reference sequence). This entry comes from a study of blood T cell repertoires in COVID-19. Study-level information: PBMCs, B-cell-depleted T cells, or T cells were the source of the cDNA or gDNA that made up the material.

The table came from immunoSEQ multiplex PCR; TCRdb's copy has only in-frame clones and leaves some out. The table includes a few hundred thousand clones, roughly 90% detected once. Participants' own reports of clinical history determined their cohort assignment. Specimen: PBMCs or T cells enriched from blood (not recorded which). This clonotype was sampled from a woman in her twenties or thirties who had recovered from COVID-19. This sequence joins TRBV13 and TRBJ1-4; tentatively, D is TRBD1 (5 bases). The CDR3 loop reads CASSFRQTSSEKLFF. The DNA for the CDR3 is TGTGCCAGCAGTTTTCGACAGACGTCCTCTGAAAAACTGTTTTTT.